This T cell receptor delta chain emerged from a study of gammadelta T cells in human blood. Notes on the study in general: Polyclonal expansion of innate γδ T cells after birth appeared microbially driven.

As concerns this clone: Its cognate antigen is unknown. A far more abundant clone sits one base away, making this likely a read error.

TCRdb reanalysed the RT-PCR reads with CATT. This sample's table reports around 59 delta-chain clones. The CDR3 consists of 23 residues. Germline loops: CDR1 TSWWSYY, CDR2 QGS. V lost 3 bases and J 2 bases, leaving 37 bases between the germline ends. The chain recombines TRDV1 with TRDJ1; D is possibly TRDD3 (5 bases). The source is a newborn. The sequencing input was non-Vgamma9Vdelta2 gamma-delta T cells from cord blood. The CDR3 DNA reads as TGTGCTCTTGGGGACGCAGCCGTAAAGGAGGTACGGGGACTTATATCCCTAACCGATAAACTCATCTTT. The encoded protein is CALGDAAVKEVRGLISLTDKLIF.